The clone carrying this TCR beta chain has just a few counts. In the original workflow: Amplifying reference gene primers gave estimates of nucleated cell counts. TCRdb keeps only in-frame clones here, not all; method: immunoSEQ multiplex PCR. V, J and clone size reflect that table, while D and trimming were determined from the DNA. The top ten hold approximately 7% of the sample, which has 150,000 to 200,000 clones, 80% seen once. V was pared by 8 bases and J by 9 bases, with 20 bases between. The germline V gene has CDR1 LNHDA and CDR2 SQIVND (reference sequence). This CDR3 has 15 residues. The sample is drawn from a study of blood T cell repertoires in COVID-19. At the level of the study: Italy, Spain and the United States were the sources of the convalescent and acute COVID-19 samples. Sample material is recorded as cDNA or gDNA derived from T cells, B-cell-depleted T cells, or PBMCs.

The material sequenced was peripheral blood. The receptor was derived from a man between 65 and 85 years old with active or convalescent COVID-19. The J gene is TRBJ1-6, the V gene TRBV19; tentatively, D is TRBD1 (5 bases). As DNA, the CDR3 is TGTGCCAGTCAAGACCGAGCGGGGGGAGGTTCACCCCTCCACTTT. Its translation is CASQDRAGGGSPLHF.